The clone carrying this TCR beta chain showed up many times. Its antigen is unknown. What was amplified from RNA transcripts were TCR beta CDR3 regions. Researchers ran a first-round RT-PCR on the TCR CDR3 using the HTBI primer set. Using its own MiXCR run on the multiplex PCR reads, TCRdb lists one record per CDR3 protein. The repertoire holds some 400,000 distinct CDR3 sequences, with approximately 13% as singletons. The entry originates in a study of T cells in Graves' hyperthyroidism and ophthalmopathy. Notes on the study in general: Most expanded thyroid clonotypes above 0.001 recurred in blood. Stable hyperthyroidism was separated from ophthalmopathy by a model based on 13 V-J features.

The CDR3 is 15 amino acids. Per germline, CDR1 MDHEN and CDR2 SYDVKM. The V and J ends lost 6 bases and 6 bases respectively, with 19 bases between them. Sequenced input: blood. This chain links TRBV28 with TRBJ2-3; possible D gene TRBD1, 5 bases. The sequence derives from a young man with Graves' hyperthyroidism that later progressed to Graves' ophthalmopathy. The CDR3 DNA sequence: TGTGCCAGCAGGACCGCTGGGGCGTTCGAGGATACGCAGTATTTT. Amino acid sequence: CASRTAGAFEDTQYF.